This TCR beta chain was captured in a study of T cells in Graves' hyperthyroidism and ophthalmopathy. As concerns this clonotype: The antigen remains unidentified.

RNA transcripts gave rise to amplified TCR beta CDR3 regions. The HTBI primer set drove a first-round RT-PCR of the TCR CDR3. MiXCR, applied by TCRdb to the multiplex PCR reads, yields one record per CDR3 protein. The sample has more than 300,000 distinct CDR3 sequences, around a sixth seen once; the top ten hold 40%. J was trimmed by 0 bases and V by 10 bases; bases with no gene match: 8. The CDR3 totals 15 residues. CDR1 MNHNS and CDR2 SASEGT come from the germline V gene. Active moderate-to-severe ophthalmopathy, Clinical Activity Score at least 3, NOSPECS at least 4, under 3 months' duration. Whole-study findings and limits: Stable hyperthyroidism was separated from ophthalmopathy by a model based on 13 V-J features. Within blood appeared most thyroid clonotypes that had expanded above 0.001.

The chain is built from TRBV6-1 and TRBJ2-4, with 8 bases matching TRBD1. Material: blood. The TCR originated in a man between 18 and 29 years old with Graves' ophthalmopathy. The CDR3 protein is CATEQGGLAKNIQYF. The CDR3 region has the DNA TGTGCCACCGAACAGGGGGGTTTAGCCAAAAACATTCAGTACTTC.